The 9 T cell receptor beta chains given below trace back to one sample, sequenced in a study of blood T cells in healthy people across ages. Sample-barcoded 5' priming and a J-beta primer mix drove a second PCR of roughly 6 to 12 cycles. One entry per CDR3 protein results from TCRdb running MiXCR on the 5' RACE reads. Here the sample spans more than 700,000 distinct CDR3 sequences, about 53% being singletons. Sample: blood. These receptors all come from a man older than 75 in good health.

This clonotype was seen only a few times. CDR3 in DNA: TGTGCCAGCAGTGGGGGGACAGGGAATGGCTACACCTTC. Protein sequence: CASSGGTGNGYTF. The rearrangement links TRBV9 to TRBJ1-2; 9 bases fit TRBD1. After removal of 5 bases from V and 6 bases from J, the junction contained 5 bases not matched to a gene. Germline lookup yields CDR1 SGDLS and CDR2 YYNGEE. The CDR3 covers 13 residues.

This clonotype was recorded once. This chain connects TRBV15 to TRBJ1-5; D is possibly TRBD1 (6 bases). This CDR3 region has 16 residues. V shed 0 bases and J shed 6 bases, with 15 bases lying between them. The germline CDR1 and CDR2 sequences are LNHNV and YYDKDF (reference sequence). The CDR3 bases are TGTGCCACCAGCAGAGATCTCGCAGGGGTGGGTCAGCCCCAGCATTTT. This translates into CATSRDLAGVGQPQHF.

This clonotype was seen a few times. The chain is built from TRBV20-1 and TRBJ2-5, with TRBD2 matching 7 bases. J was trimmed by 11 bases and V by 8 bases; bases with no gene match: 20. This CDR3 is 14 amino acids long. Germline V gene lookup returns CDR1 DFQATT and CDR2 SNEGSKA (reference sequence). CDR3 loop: CSIRPLADYGGQYF. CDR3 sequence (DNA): TGCAGTATTCGACCTCTAGCAGACTACGGGGGGCAGTACTTC.

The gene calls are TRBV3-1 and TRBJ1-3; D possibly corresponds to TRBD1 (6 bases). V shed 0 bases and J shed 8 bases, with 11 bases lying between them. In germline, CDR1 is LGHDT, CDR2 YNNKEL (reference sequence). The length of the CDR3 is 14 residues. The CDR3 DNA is TGTGCCAGCAGCCAAGACCCCACAGGGTACACCATATATTTT. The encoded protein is CASSQDPTGYTIYF.

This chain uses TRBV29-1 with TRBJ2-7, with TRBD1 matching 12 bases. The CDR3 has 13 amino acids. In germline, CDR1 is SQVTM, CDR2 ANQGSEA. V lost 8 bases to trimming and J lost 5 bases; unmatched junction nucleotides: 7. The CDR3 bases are TGCAGCACTGGGACAGGGGGCCCTGACGAGCAGTACTTC. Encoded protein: CSTGTGGPDEQYF.

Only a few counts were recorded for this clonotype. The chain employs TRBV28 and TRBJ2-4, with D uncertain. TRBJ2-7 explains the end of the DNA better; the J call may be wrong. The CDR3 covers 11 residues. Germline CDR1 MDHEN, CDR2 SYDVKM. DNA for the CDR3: TGTGCCAGCAGTTTCAGCCACGAGCAGTACTTC. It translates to CASSFSHEQYF.

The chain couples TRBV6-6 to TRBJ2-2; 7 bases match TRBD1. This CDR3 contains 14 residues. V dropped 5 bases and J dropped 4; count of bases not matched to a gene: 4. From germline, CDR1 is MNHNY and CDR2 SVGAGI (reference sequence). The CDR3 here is CASSIDRATGELFF. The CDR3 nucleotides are TGTGCCAGCAGTATCGACAGGGCCACCGGGGAGCTGTTTTTT.

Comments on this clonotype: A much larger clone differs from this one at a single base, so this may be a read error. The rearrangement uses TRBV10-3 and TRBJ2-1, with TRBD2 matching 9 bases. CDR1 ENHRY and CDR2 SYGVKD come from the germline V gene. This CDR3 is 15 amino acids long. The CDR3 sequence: CTISLLAGGENEQFF. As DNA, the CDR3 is TGTACCATCAGCCTACTGGCGGGAGGGGAGAATGAGCAGTTCTTC.

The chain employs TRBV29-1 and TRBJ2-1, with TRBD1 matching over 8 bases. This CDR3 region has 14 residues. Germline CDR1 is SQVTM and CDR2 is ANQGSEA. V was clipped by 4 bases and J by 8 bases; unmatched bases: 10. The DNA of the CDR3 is TGCAGCGTTGTCCGGACAGGGCTGTTGCATGAGCAGTTCTTC. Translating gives CSVVRTGLLHEQFF.